Below, 11 T cell receptor beta chains from the same sample are listed, as sequenced in a study of blood T cell repertoires in COVID-19. Profiling relied on immunoSEQ multiplex PCR, and the TCRdb table lists in-frame clones only, not all of them. The sample holds roughly 150,000 clones, 70% to 90% seen once. The specimen was peripheral blood. Every receptor here comes from an older woman with COVID-19, enrolled during active disease.

The chain uses TRBV6-5 and TRBJ1-6; D uncertain. This CDR3 has 12 residues. Trimming stripped 2 bases from V and 9 bases from J, with 5 bases between. Germline CDR1 reads MNHEY; CDR2 reads SVGAGI. CDR3 coding DNA: TGTGCCAGCAGTTACGAGGGTTCACCCCTCCACTTT. Protein sequence: CASSYEGSPLHF.

CDR3 coding DNA: TGCGCCAGCAGCTTGGTTGCTAGCGGCTCGAGGGGCAATGAGCAGTTCTTC. Encoded protein: CASSLVASGSRGNEQFF. The V and J genes are TRBV5-1 and TRBJ2-1; 7 bases line up with TRBD2. In germline, CDR1 is SGHRS, CDR2 YFSETQ. This CDR3 is built from 17 residues. With V trimmed by 0 bases and J by 6 bases, 12 bases remained unmatched.

A remark on this clone: Relative to the germline gene, one junction end is altered; a read error may explain this. The chain carries TRBV7-7 and TRBJ2-5, with TRBD1 matching 9 bases. Per germline, CDR1 SSHAT and CDR2 FNYEAQ (reference sequence). This CDR3 spans 15 amino acids. The CDR3 sequence is CASSFGTGLQETQYF. As DNA, the CDR3 is TGTGCTAGCAGCTTTGGGACAGGGCTACAAGAGACCCAGTACTTC.

This chain links TRBV7-9 with TRBJ1-1, with a tentative D call TRBD1 (6 bases). The CDR3 runs to 12 residues. V shed 5 bases and J shed 7 bases, with 11 bases lying between them. The germline V gene encodes CDR1 SEHNR and CDR2 FQNEAQ (reference sequence). In DNA, the CDR3 is TGTGCCAGCAGCCCCAGGGGCGATGAAGCTTTCTTT. This gives the protein CASSPRGDEAFF.

The chain has TRBV5-1 and TRBJ2-5; 16 nucleotides line up with TRBD2. The CDR3 consists of 17 residues. The germline V gene encodes CDR1 SGHRS and CDR2 YFSETQ. Losses at the gene ends were 4 bases for V and 5 bases for J; bases not matched to a gene: 8. CDR3 nucleotide sequence: TGCGCCAGCAGCCTGGGGACTAGCGGGAGGGTCAGGGAGACCCAGTACTTC. Translation gives CASSLGTSGRVRETQYF.

This chain connects TRBV12-3 or TRBV12-4 to TRBJ1-4; D ambiguous. CDR3 length: 13 residues. The V gene lost 3 bases and the J gene lost 7 bases, with 9 bases spanning the gap. The CDR3 DNA reads TGTGCCAGCAGTTTGGGAGGACCTGAAAAACTGTTTTTT. Amino acids: CASSLGGPEKLFF.

V gene TRBV5-1 combines with J gene TRBJ1-1, with D possibly TRBD1 on 6 matching bases. Trimming removed 4 bases at V and 2 bases at J, with 12 bases between. The CDR3 contains 14 residues. Germline V CDR1 and CDR2: SGHRS, YFSETQ. CDR3 in amino acids: CASSRLDSNTEAFF. The CDR3 DNA follows: TGCGCCAGCAGCCGCCTGGACAGTAACACTGAAGCTTTCTTT. Looking up the rest from reference TRBV5-1 and TRBJ1-1 gives the full variable domain: KAGVTQTPRYLIKTRGQQVTLSCSPISGHRSVSWYQQTPGQGLQFLFEYFSETQRNKGNFPGRFSGRQFSNSRSEMNVSTLELGDSALYLCASSRLDSNTEAFFGQGTRLTVV.

This clone was seen a single time. The rearrangement joins TRBV5-6 to TRBJ1-1; TRBD1 is a possible D gene (5 bases). CDR1 and CDR2 from the germline V gene are SGHDT and YYEEEE. V was pared by 2 bases and J by 0 bases, with 11 bases between. This CDR3 comprises 15 residues. The CDR3 DNA reads TGTGCCAGCAGCTTCAGGGTTTTCATGAACACTGAAGCTTTCTTT. This translates into CASSFRVFMNTEAFF. The full variable domain, with the rest looked up from reference TRBV5-6 and TRBJ1-1, is DAGVTQSPTHLIKTRGQQVTLRCSPKSGHDTVSWYQQALGQGPQFIFQYYEEEERQRGNFPDRFSGHQFPNYSSELNVNALLLGDSALYLCASSFRVFMNTEAFFGQGTRLTVV.

The V gene is TRBV6-5, the J gene TRBJ2-5; possibly TRBD1 for D (5 bases). This CDR3 has 14 amino acids. Germline CDR1 is MNHEY and CDR2 is SVGAGI. The V end lost 6 bases, the J end lost 4 bases, and 15 bases lay between the germline ends. The CDR3, as DNA: TGTGCCAGCAGCGAGCCTTGGGGCGGAGAGACCCAGTACTTC. This gives the protein CASSEPWGGETQYF.

The chain couples TRBV5-1 to TRBJ1-1, with D hard to call. The length of the CDR3 is 14 residues. Germline loops: CDR1 SGHRS, CDR2 YFSETQ. V was trimmed by 6 bases and J by 1 base, leaving 13 bases between them. The CDR3 reads CASTELSPNTEAFF. CDR3 sequence (DNA): TGCGCCAGCACTGAGCTTAGCCCGAACACTGAAGCTTTCTTT.

J is TRBJ1-2 and V is TRBV2; TRBD1 aligns across 7 bases. CDR3 length: 13 amino acids. J lost 3 bases, V lost 6 bases, and 4 bases had no gene match. Germline CDR1 and CDR2: SNHLY and FYNNEI. CDR3 nucleotide sequence: TGTGCCAGCAGGGACAGGTGGGACTATGGCTACACCTTC. Translation gives CASRDRWDYGYTF.